Below are 9 T cell receptor beta chains sequenced from a single sample in a study of technical replicates of blood from several donors. Method: immunoSEQ multiplex PCR; TCRdb's copy keeps in-frame clones and lacks some. The sample contains 66,000 or so clones, approximately 90% of which appear only once. The source material was PBMCs. All receptors come from a human donor in good health. Some clones in this sample may be carry-over from other donors' samples.

J is TRBJ2-7 and V is TRBV29-1; no reliable D call. V lost 2 bases to trimming and J lost 8 bases, with 10 bases between them. The CDR3 loop spans 11 amino acids. CDR1 is SQVTM and CDR2 is ANQGSEA in the germline V gene. The CDR3 here is CSVEWQVKQYF. In DNA form, the CDR3 reads TGCAGCGTTGAATGGCAGGTGAAGCAGTACTTC.

The V gene is TRBV21-1, the J gene TRBJ2-2; TRBD1 is the table's D call and was not checked against the DNA. TRBV21-1 is a pseudogene locus. The CDR3 loop spans 14 amino acids. The CDR3 sequence: CASILTANTGELFF. The CDR3 DNA reads as TGTGCCAGCATCCTGACAGCGAACACCGGGGAGCTGTTTTTT.

The genes are TRBV5-6 and TRBJ1-4; unclear D gene. The CDR3 is 13 amino acids. Germline CDR1 and CDR2: SGHDT and YYEEEE. V shed 2 bases and J shed 10 bases, with 12 bases lying between them. The CDR3 spells CASSFSRGRKLFF. In nucleotides, the CDR3 is TGTGCCAGCAGCTTTTCCCGGGGAAGAAAACTGTTTTTT.

V gene TRBV19 combines with J gene TRBJ2-7, with 10 bases matching TRBD2. Losses at the gene ends were 3 bases for V and 5 bases for J; bases not matched to a gene: 7. This CDR3 is built from 15 residues. The germline V gene has CDR1 LNHDA and CDR2 SQIVND (reference sequence). This CDR3 is CASSIEREGHNEQYF. For the CDR3, the DNA is TGTGCCAGTAGTATCGAGCGGGAGGGCCACAACGAGCAGTACTTC.

The rearrangement uses TRBV15 and TRBJ1-4; weak D call: TRBD1 (5 bases). The V and J ends lost 0 bases and 7 bases respectively, with 12 bases between them. Germline CDR1 LNHNV, CDR2 YYDKDF (reference sequence). The length of the CDR3 is 15 residues. The CDR3 here is CATSRDSGKVEKLFF. The CDR3 DNA sequence: TGTGCCACCAGCAGAGATTCAGGGAAGGTTGAAAAACTGTTTTTT.

This chain links TRBV4-1 with TRBJ1-6; no definite D call. Between the trimmed V and J ends, which lost 4 bases and 3 bases, there was a span of 16 bases. This CDR3 is built from 17 residues. Germline CDR1 MGHRA, CDR2 YSYEKL. CDR3 residues: CASSLRVFPDYNSPLHF. DNA for the CDR3: TGCGCCAGCAGCCTCCGGGTTTTTCCTGACTATAATTCACCCCTCCACTTT.

This chain connects TRBV7-2 to TRBJ1-2; 9 bases agree with TRBD1. V was clipped by 6 bases and J by 4 bases; unmatched bases: 3. Germline-derived CDR1 and CDR2 are SGHTA and FQGNSA. The CDR3 is 13 residues long. CDR3 loop: CASRLQGAYGYTF. The CDR3 DNA follows: TGTGCCAGCAGACTACAGGGGGCCTATGGCTACACCTTC.

The count of this clone is one. The rearrangement links TRBV10-1 to TRBJ1-6, with D possibly TRBD1 on 6 matching bases. This CDR3 contains 13 residues. Germline values: CDR1 WNHNN, CDR2 SYGVQD (reference sequence). Trimming removed 9 bases from V and 9 bases from J, with 15 bases in between. The CDR3 protein is CARCQGSLSPLHF. For the CDR3, the DNA is TGCGCCAGGTGTCAGGGGAGTCTTTCACCCCTCCACTTT.

The rearrangement links TRBV7-9 to TRBJ2-5; TRBD2 aligns across 10 bases. CDR3 size: 16 residues. CDR1 and CDR2 (germline): SEHNR, FQNEAQ (reference sequence). V was clipped by 3 bases and J by 2 bases; unmatched bases: 6. CDR3 loop: CASSFSRTSGQETQYF. The CDR3 bases are TGTGCCAGCAGCTTTTCCCGGACTAGCGGACAAGAGACCCAGTACTTC. Supplemented by reference TRBV7-9 and TRBJ2-5, the full variable domain reads DTGVSQNPRHKITKRGQNVTFRCDPISEHNRLYWYRQTLGQGPEFLTYFQNEAQLEKSRLLSDRFSAERPKGSFSTLEIQRTEQGDSAMYLCASSFSRTSGQETQYFGPGTRLLVL.